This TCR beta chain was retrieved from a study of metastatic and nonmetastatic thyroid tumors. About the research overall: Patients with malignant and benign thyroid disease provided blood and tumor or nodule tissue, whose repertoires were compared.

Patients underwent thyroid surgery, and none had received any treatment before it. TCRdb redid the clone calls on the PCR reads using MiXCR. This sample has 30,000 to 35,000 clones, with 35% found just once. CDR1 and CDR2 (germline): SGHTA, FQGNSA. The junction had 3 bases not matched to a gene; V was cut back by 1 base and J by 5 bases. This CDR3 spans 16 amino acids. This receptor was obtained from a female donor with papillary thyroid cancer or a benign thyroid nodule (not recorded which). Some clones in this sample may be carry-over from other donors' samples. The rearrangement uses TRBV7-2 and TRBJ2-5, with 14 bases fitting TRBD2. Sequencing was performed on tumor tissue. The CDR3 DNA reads TGTGCCAGCAGCTTAGGGAGACTAGCGGGAGGGGAGACCCAGTACTTC. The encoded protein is CASSLGRLAGGETQYF.